This T cell receptor (beta chain) was sequenced in a study of shared clonotypes between healthy human individuals. Notes on the study in general: Genetic and exposure-history diversity was limited by the small donor number. Roughly 5% of naive CD4 clonotypes were shared across several donors. Incomplete sequencing of sorted subsets was indicated by rarefaction despite large depth.

This clone has a single count. Its antigen is unidentified. CD45RO negativity and positive selection for CCR7 defined naive CD8 cells, a population that excluded terminally differentiated effector memory CD45RA+ cells. The study enrolled healthy HIV-negative adults without recent acute infections or vaccinations as donors. The CDR3 sequence is 15 residues long. Germline-derived CDR1 and CDR2 are LNHDA and SQIVND (reference sequence). With 4 bases removed from V and 4 bases from J, the gap between germline ends came to 13 bases. Clones were read by immunoSEQ multiplex PCR, and TCRdb kept only the in-frame ones, dropping some. The sample carries millions of clones, about 95% recorded once.

The chain joins TRBV19 to TRBJ1-4; the D gene is possibly TRBD1 (5 bases). The sequenced material came from naive CD8+ T cells sorted from blood. This TCR was sampled from a man aged 18 to 29 in good health. The CDR3 is CASSKGTALNEKLFF. As DNA, the CDR3 is TGTGCCAGTAGTAAAGGGACGGCCCTTAATGAAAAACTGTTTTTT.